This T cell receptor (beta chain) was recorded in a study of T-cell reconstitution after alpha-beta-depleted transplantation in children. The table lists this clonotype with a few counts. A library of TCRbeta sequences, prepared with unique molecular identifiers, was generated. TCRdb used MiXCR to reprocess the PCR reads, holding one entry per CDR3 protein. Of approximately 510,000 distinct CDR3 sequences listed, roughly 18% were seen once; the top ten hold over 3%. The V gene lost 0 bases and the J gene lost 1 base, with 13 bases spanning the gap. Germline CDR1 and CDR2: LGHNA and YNFKEQ. The CDR3 loop spans 17 amino acids.

The specimen was PBMCs from the stem cell graft donor, collected from the stem cell graft. The receptor's source is a human donor who donated a stem cell graft to a child with acute lymphoblastic leukemia. This chain uses TRBV4-2 with TRBJ2-4; no definite D call. As DNA, the CDR3 is TGTGCCAGCAGCCAAGATTTAGGGCCGGAGGCCAAAAACATTCAGTACTTC. It is translated as CASSQDLGPEAKNIQYF.